This paragraph reports one TCR beta chain. Antigen unknown. This entry belongs to a study of cytomegalovirus exposure and HLA in healthy donors. Overall study results and limits: While the bulk of TCR sequences proved rare, some public TCRs turned up in many donors.

Germline CDR1 is MDHEN and CDR2 is SYDVKM. V shed 7 bases and J 4 bases; nucleotides not matched to a gene: 9. The CDR3 runs 14 residues. Profiled with immunoSEQ multiplex PCR; TCRdb holds only in-frame clones, not every one. Of fewer than 350,000 clones detected, over 75% appear once; the ten largest clones hold over 0.7%. A 120-subject validation cohort, separate from the approximately 670-subject first cohort, supplied the donors. Input material: PBMCs. The TCR was taken from a woman aged 18-29 years in good health and CMV-seronegative. The rearrangement joins TRBV28 to TRBJ2-7; 8 bases are shared with TRBD1. The CDR3 sequence: CASTSTDRGYEQYF. CDR3 nucleotide sequence: TGTGCCAGCACCAGTACTGACAGGGGTTACGAGCAGTACTTC.